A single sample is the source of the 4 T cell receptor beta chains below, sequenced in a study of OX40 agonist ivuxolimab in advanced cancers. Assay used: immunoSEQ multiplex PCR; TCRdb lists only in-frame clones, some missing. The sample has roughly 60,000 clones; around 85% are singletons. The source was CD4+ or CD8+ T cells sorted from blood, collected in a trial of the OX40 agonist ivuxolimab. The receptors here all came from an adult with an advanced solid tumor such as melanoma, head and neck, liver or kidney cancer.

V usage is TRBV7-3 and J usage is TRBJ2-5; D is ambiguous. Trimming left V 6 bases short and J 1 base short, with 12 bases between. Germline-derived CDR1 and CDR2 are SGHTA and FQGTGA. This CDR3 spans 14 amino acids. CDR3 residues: CASSRTGPQETQYF. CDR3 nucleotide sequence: TGTGCCAGCAGTCGCACCGGGCCCCAAGAGACCCAGTACTTC.

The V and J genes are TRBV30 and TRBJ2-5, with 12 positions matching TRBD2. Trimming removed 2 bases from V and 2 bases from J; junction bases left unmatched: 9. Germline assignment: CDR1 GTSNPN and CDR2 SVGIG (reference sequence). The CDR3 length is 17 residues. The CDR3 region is CAWSPSSGRAGQETQYF. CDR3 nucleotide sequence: TGTGCCTGGAGTCCTTCTAGCGGGAGGGCCGGGCAAGAGACCCAGTACTTC.

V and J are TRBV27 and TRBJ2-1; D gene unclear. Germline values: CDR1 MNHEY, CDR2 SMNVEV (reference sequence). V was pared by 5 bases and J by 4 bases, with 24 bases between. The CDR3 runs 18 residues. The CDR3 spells CASSEPTETLAFYNEQFF. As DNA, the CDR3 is TGTGCCAGCAGTGAACCAACGGAGACACTTGCTTTTTACAATGAGCAGTTCTTC.

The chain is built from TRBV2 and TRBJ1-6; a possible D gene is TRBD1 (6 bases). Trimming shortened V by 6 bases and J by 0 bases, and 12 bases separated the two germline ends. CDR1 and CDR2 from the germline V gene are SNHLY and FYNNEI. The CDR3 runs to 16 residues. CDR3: CASRDSLSSYNSPLHF. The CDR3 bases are TGTGCCAGCAGGGACAGTTTAAGCTCCTATAATTCACCCCTCCACTTT.